This T cell receptor (beta chain) appears in the sequencing data of a study of CD8 T cells in Susac syndrome. Looked up from germline, CDR1 is MGHDK and CDR2 is SYGVNS. The CDR3 runs to 15 residues. With V trimmed by 6 bases and J by 1 base, 8 bases remained unmatched. RNA, at roughly 0.45 to 1 ug, was reverse transcribed with random hexamers. Using its own MiXCR run on the immunoSEQ multiplex PCR reads, TCRdb lists one record per CDR3 protein. The sample carries 140,000 or so distinct CDR3 sequences, around 95% recorded once. This chain connects TRBV25-1 to TRBJ2-5, with 7 bases aligning to TRBD2. The TCR was taken from a human donor with Susac syndrome. Specimen: CD4+ T cells from PBMCs. The CDR3 DNA sequence: TGTGCCAGCAGGCGAGCGGGAAGCCTCCAAGAGACCCAGTACTTC. Protein product: CASRRAGSLQETQYF.